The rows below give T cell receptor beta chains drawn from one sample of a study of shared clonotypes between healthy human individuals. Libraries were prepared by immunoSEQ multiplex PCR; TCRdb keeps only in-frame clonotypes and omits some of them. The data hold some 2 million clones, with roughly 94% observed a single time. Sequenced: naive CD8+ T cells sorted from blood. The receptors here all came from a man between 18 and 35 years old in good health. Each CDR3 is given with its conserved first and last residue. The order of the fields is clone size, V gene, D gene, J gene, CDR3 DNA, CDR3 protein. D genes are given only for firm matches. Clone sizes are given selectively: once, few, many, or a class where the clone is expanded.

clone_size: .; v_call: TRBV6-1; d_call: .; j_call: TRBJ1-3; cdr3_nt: TGTGCCAGCAGTGAAGCGGTTTGGGGGGCTGGAAACACCATATATTTT; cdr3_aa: CASSEAVWGAGNTIYF
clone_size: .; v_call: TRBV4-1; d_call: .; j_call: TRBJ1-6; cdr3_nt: TGCGCCAGCAGCCAAGATTGGGGGCTTAATTCACCCCTCCACTTT; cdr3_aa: CASSQDWGLNSPLHF
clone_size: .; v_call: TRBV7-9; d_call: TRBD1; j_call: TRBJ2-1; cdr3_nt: TGTGCCAGCAGCCCTGTTGCCGGGACAGTTTCCTACAATGAGCAGTTCTTC; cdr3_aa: CASSPVAGTVSYNEQFF
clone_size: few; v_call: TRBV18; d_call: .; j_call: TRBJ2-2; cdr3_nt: TGTGCCAGCCCGCGGCCCTCGGATGGGGAGCTGTTTTTT; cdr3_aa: CASPRPSDGELFF
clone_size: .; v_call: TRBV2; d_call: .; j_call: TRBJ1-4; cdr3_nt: TGTGCCAGCAGTGATGGGGGCATTGATGAAAAACTGTTTTTT; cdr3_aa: CASSDGGIDEKLFF
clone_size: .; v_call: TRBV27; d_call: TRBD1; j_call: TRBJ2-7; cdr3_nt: TGTGCCAGCAGTCCGGACAGGGGGGTCTACGAGCAGTACTTC; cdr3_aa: CASSPDRGVYEQYF
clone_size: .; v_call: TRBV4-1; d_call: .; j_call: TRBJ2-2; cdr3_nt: TGCGCCAGCAGCCAATTAGGCGGGGAACTGTTTTTT; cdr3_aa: CASSQLGGELFF
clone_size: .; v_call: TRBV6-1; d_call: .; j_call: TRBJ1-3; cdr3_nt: TGTGCCAGCAGTGTTTTGAGTGGGCGATCTGGAAACACCATATATTTT; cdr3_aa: CASSVLSGRSGNTIYF
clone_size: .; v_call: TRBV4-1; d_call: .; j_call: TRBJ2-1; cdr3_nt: TGCGCCAGCAGCCCCCGTTTGCCCAATGAGCAGTTCTTC; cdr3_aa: CASSPRLPNEQFF
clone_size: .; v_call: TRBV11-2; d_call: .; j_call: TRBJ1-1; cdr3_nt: TGTGCCAGCAGCTTAGGGGCGGCACACACTGAAGCTTTCTTT; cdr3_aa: CASSLGAAHTEAFF
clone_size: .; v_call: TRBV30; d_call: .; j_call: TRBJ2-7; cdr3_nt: TGTGCCTGGAGTGTGACAGGCTTTGACGCGCAGTACTTC; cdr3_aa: CAWSVTGFDAQYF
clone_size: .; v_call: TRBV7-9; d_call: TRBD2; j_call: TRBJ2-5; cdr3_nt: TGTGCCAGCAGCCCACTAGCGGGAGGGCCGCAAGAGACCCAGTACTTC; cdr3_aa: CASSPLAGGPQETQYF
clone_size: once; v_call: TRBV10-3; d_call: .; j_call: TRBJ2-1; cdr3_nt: TGTGCCATGGGTGGTGCGGGGTCCTACAATGAGCAGTTCTTC; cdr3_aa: CAMGGAGSYNEQFF
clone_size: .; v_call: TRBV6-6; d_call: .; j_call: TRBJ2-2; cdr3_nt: TGTGCCAGCAGTCCACCGACTACCGGGGAGCTGTTTTTT; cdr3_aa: CASSPPTTGELFF
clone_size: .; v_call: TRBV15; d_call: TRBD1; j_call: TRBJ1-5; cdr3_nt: TGTGCCACCAGCAGAGATAAGGGGGCTTATCAGCCCCAGCATTTT; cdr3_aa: CATSRDKGAYQPQHF
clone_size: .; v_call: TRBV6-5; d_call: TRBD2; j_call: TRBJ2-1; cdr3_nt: TGTGCCAGCAGTTACGTGTCTAGCGGCTACAATGAGCAGTTCTTC; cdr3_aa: CASSYVSSGYNEQFF
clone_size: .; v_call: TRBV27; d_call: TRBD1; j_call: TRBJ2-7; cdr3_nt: TGTGCCAGCAAACTCACAGGGGCCTACGAGCAGTACTTC; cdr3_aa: CASKLTGAYEQYF
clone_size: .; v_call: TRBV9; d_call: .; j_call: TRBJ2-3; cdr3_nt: TGTGCCAGCAGCGAGGTACCCGGGAGTACGCAGTATTTT; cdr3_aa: CASSEVPGSTQYF
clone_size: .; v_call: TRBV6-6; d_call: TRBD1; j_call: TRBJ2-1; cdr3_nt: TGTGCCAGCAGCCAGGGACAGCGGACGATGCAGTTCTTC; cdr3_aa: CASSQGQRTMQFF
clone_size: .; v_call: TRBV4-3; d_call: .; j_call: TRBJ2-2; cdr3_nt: TGCGCCAGCAGCCATGGACCGGGTCTCAACACCGGGGAGCTGTTTTTT; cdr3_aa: CASSHGPGLNTGELFF
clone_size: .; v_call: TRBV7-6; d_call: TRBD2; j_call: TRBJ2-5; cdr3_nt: TGTGCCAGCAGCTTAGAGCCCACTAGCGTTGTCGAGACCCAGTACTTC; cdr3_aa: CASSLEPTSVVETQYF
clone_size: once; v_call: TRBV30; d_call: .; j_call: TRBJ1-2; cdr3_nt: TGTGCCTGGAGTTGGGCGGAGGGCCGGCCTGGCTACACCTTC; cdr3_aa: CAWSWAEGRPGYTF
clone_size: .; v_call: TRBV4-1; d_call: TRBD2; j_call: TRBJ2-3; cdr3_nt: TGCGCCAGCAGCCAAGGGGGAGGGATTGGAAGGAAGGAGGAGGCAGGTACGCAGTATTTT; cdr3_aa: CASSQGGGIGRKEEAGTQYF
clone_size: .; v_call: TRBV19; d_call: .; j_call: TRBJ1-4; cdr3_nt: TGTGCCAGTAGTATAGTAGGGAGTAAACTGTTTTTT; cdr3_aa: CASSIVGSKLFF
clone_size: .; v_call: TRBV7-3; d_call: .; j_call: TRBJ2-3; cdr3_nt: TGTGCCAGCAGCTCCACAGGCACAGATACGCAGTATTTT; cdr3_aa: CASSSTGTDTQYF
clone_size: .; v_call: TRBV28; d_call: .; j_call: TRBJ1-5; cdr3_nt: TGTGCCAGCAGTTTTGTGGAAAATCAGCCCCAGCATTTT; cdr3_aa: CASSFVENQPQHF
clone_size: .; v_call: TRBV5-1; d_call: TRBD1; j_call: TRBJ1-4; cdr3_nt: TGCGCCAGCAGCTCGGAAGGACAGGGTCTGGAAAAACTGTTTTTT; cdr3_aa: CASSSEGQGLEKLFF
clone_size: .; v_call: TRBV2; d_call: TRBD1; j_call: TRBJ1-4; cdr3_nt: TGTGCCAGCAGTGGACAGGGGGCCTCAGGCCCCGAAAAACTGTTTTTT; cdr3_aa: CASSGQGASGPEKLFF
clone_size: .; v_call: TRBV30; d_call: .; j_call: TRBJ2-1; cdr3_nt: TGTGCCTGGAGTGTTGGCTGGGACAATGAGCAGTTCTTC; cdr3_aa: CAWSVGWDNEQFF
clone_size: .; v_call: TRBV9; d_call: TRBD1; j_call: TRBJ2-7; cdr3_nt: TGTGCCAGCAGCGAGGGACAGGGGGTCTACGAGCAGTACTTC; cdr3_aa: CASSEGQGVYEQYF
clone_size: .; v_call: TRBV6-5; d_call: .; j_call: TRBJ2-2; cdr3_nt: TGTGCCAGCGGGGATAGTCCCGGGGAGCTGTTTTTT; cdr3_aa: CASGDSPGELFF
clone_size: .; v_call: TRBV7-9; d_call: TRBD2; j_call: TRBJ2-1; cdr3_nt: TGTGCCAGCAGCTCGGGACTAGCGGCGTACAATGAGCAGTTCTTC; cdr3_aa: CASSSGLAAYNEQFF
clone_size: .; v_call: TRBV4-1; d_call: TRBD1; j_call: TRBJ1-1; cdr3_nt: TGCGCCAGCAGCCGGTTGGGACAGCTTGAAGCTTTCTTT; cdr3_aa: CASSRLGQLEAFF
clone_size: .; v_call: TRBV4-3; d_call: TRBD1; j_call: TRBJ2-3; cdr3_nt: TGCGCCAGCAGTGAGGGACAGGGAACAGATACGCAGTATTTT; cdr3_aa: CASSEGQGTDTQYF
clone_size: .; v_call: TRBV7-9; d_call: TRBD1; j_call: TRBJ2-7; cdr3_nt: TGTGCCAGCAGCTCAGGGACAGCAGCTACAGTGTGG; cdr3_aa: CASSSGTAATVW
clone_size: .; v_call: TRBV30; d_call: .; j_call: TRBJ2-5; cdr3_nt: TGTGCCTGGAGTGTGGGATATGTCAGGGAGACCCAGTACTTC; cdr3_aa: CAWSVGYVRETQYF
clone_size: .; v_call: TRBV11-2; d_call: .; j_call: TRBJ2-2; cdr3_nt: TGTGCCATCCGGGGACTTCCGAACACCGGGGAGCTGTTTTTT; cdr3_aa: CAIRGLPNTGELFF
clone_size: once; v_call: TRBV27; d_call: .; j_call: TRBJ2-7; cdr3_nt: TGTGCCAGCCGGGCCGGGAGTGCGTACGAGCAGTACTTC; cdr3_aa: CASRAGSAYEQYF
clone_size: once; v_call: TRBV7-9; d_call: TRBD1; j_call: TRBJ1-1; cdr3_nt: TGTGCCAGCAGCTCCCGGACAGGCACTGAAGCTTTCTTT; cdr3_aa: CASSSRTGTEAFF
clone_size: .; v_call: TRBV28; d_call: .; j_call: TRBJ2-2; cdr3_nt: TGTGCCAGCAGTTTCCGACTAGGCACCGGGGAGCTGTTTTTT; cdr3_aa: CASSFRLGTGELFF
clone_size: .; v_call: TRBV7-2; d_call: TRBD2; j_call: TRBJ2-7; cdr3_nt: TGTGCCAGCAGTGTGGGAGGGAGTACCTACGAGCAGTACTTC; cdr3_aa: CASSVGGSTYEQYF
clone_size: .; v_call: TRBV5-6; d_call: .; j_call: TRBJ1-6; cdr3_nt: TGTGCCAGCAGCTTGGATCGGGACATCTTCAGTACACCCCTCCACTTT; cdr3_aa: CASSLDRDIFSTPLHF
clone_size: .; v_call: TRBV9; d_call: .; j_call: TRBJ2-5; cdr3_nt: TGTGCCAGCAGCGGAATGCCCCAGGACATCGGAGAGACCCAGTACTTC; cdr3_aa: CASSGMPQDIGETQYF
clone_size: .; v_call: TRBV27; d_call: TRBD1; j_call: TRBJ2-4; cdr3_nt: TGTGCCGCCGGCCCGGGACAGAAAAACATTCAGTACTTC; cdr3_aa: CAAGPGQKNIQYF